One sample yielded the 22 T cell receptor beta chains listed below, sequenced in a study of graft-versus-host responses after intestinal transplantation (dated by TCRdb to the early 2020s). Libraries were prepared through the immunoSEQ multiplex PCR assay. TCRdb's version of the immuneACCESS table is confined to in-frame rearrangements and falls short of the full clone set. An unresolved V gene accounts for under half of the shortfall where checked; the remainder is of unknown origin. The sample data list more than 75,000 clones, and about 91% of these were observed just once. About 0.38% of the sample rests with the top ten. Per the publication, the time point label means: cells obtained before transplantation from donor or recipient. The antigens of these receptors remain unknown. This material consisted of unstimulated CD4+ T cells sorted from spleen or lymph node cells, taken before transplant. The source of these receptors is a human donor who was the organ donor for an intestinal transplant.

This clone was seen a single time. The chain couples TRBV30 to TRBJ1-5, with a weak D call TRBD1 (6 bases). Germline assignment: CDR1 GTSNPN and CDR2 SVGIG (reference sequence). This CDR3 comprises 13 residues. The germline V and J ends were trimmed by 2 bases and 5 bases, with 10 bases remaining between them. The CDR3: CAWSLRTDQPQHF. As DNA, the CDR3 is TGTGCCTGGAGTCTGAGGACAGATCAGCCCCAGCATTTT.

CDR3 protein: CASSYSGAPYRGYTF. Here the CDR3 DNA reads TGTGCCAGCAGTTACTCAGGGGCGCCCTACCGGGGCTACACCTTC. V usage is TRBV6-5 and J usage is TRBJ1-2, with D perhaps matching TRBD1 (5 bases). Trimming cost V 0 bases and J 8 bases, with 16 bases left between them. Per the germline V gene, CDR1 is MNHEY and CDR2 is SVGAGI. The CDR3 has 15 amino acids.

This clone appeared a single time. The V call is TRBV29-1, the J call TRBJ2-5; perhaps TRBD1 as D (6 bases). Germline V gene sequence: CDR1 SQVTM, CDR2 ANQGSEA. The CDR3 is 12 amino acids. The V gene lost 6 bases and the J gene lost 1 base, with 9 bases spanning the gap. The CDR3 loop is CSVAQGQETQYF. In DNA form, the CDR3 reads TGCAGCGTGGCACAGGGCCAAGAGACCCAGTACTTC.

The chain recombines TRBV19 with TRBJ2-2, with 8 positions matching TRBD1. Looked up from germline, CDR1 is LNHDA and CDR2 is SQIVND (reference sequence). V shed 5 bases, J shed 9 bases, and the junction held 11 bases outside the gene matches. This CDR3 is 15 amino acids long. The CDR3, as DNA: TGTGCCAGTAGTGGAGGACAGGGAGGTAGAAGGGAGCTGTTTTTT. Protein product: CASSGGQGGRRELFF.

The V and J genes are TRBV5-1 and TRBJ1-2, with TRBD1 matching 9 bases. CDR3 length equals 14 residues. Trimming at V came to 6 bases and at J to 7 bases, leaving 10 bases not matched to a gene. Germline assignment: CDR1 SGHRS and CDR2 YFSETQ. Here the CDR3 reads CASKPGQGYGGYTF. The CDR3 DNA sequence: TGCGCCAGCAAACCGGGACAGGGTTATGGTGGCTACACCTTC. Full variable domain (outside the CDR3, taken from reference TRBV5-1 and TRBJ1-2): KAGVTQTPRYLIKTRGQQVTLSCSPISGHRSVSWYQQTPGQGLQFLFEYFSETQRNKGNFPGRFSGRQFSNSRSEMNVSTLELGDSALYLCASKPGQGYGGYTFGSGTRLTVV.

The table lists this clone with a count of one. The chain has TRBV27 and TRBJ1-1, with no clear D. CDR1 and CDR2 from the germline V gene are MNHEY and SMNVEV (reference sequence). V shed 4 bases and J shed 0 bases, with 6 bases lying between them. The CDR3 sequence is 13 residues long. The CDR3 sequence: CASSWQVNTEAFF. CDR3 sequence (DNA): TGTGCCAGCAGTTGGCAGGTGAACACTGAAGCTTTCTTT.

This sequence joins TRBV29-1 and TRBJ1-1, with D possibly being TRBD1 (5 bases). Trimming stripped 6 bases from V and 6 bases from J, with 14 bases between. Germline V CDR1 and CDR2: SQVTM, ANQGSEA. The CDR3 runs 12 residues. CDR3 DNA sequence: TGCAGCGTAACCACGGGGGTCGCTGAAGCTTTCTTT. This sequence encodes CSVTTGVAEAFF.

The chain combines TRBV11-1 with TRBJ1-1; weak D call: TRBD1 (5 bases). Trimming pared 1 base from V and 8 bases from J, leaving 14 bases between. The length of the CDR3 is 14 residues. Germline lookup yields CDR1 SGHAT and CDR2 FQDESV (reference sequence). The CDR3 DNA reads TGTGCCAGCAGCTTAGGACAGTCCTTGGCCGAAGCTTTCTTT. It yields the protein CASSLGQSLAEAFF.

This chain connects TRBV28 to TRBJ1-1; D gene ambiguous. CDR3 size: 12 residues. Germline lookup yields CDR1 MDHEN and CDR2 SYDVKM. V was cut by 8 bases and J by 1 base, with 8 bases left in between. CDR3: CASFSGNTEAFF. DNA of the CDR3: TGTGCCAGCTTCTCAGGGAACACTGAAGCTTTCTTT.

The CDR3 reads CASSLVQGAINEQYF. DNA of the CDR3: TGTGCCAGCAGCTTAGTACAGGGGGCAATCAACGAGCAGTACTTC. The genes are TRBV7-6 and TRBJ2-7; 9 positions match TRBD1. Trimming at V came to 1 base and at J to 5 bases, leaving 6 bases not matched to a gene. In germline, CDR1 is SGHVS, CDR2 FNYEAQ. This CDR3 region has 15 residues. The full variable domain, its missing parts supplied by reference TRBV7-6 and TRBJ2-7, is GAGVSQSPRYKVTKRGQDVALRCDPISGHVSLYWYRQALGQGPEFLTYFNYEAQQDKSGLPNDRFSAERPEGSISTLTIQRTEQRDSAMYRCASSLVQGAINEQYFGPGTRLTVT.

The genes are TRBV11-2 and TRBJ1-6, with D perhaps TRBD1 (6 bases). The length of the CDR3 is 15 residues. Deletions cut 5 bases from V and 10 bases from J, with 18 bases between. Germline lookup yields CDR1 SGHAT and CDR2 FQNNGV. CDR3 residues: CASSPLQGSGSPLHF. The CDR3, as DNA: TGTGCCAGCAGCCCACTTCAGGGGTCCGGGTCACCCCTCCACTTT.

The chain couples TRBV2 to TRBJ2-5, with 7 bases identical to TRBD2. Losses at the gene ends were 10 bases for V and 2 bases for J; bases not matched to a gene: 10. CDR1 SNHLY and CDR2 FYNNEI come from the germline V gene. This CDR3 region has 14 residues. CDR3 residues: CATQALAVQETQYF. The CDR3 DNA follows: TGTGCCACCCAGGCGCTAGCGGTACAAGAGACCCAGTACTTC.

The chain joins TRBV5-1 to TRBJ1-2; D gene unclear. The V end was cut by 7 bases, the J end by 1 base, with 8 bases between. This CDR3 has 12 residues. CDR1 and CDR2 from the germline V gene are SGHRS and YFSETQ. CDR3 in DNA: TGCGCCAGCCGGGAACGTAACTATGGCTACACCTTC. Residues: CASRERNYGYTF.

V is TRBV11-3 and J is TRBJ2-7; 10 nucleotides agree with TRBD1. The V gene's germline CDR1 is SGHNT and CDR2 YENEEA. This CDR3 has 12 residues. Trimming took 4 bases from V and 6 from J; bases not matched to a gene: 0. The chain's CDR3 is CASSWTGGEQYF. The CDR3 DNA reads TGTGCCAGCAGCTGGACAGGGGGCGAGCAGTACTTC.

V gene TRBV7-9 combines with J gene TRBJ2-5, with D maybe TRBD1 (6 bases). Looked up from germline, CDR1 is SEHNR and CDR2 is FQNEAQ (reference sequence). The CDR3 is made up of 15 amino acids. V lost 6 bases, J lost 2 bases, and 16 bases lay in between. This chain's CDR3 is CASSLAGALQETQYF. The CDR3 DNA sequence: TGTGCCAGCAGTTTGGCAGGGGCACTACAAGAGACCCAGTACTTC. Full variable domain (remainder filled in from reference TRBV7-9 and TRBJ2-5): DTGVSQNPRHKITKRGQNVTFRCDPISEHNRLYWYRQTLGQGPEFLTYFQNEAQLEKSRLLSDRFSAERPKGSFSTLEIQRTEQGDSAMYLCASSLAGALQETQYFGPGTRLLVL.

V usage is TRBV2 and J usage is TRBJ1-2, with 10 bases matching TRBD1. This CDR3 region has 13 residues. Germline CDR1 is SNHLY and CDR2 is FYNNEI. Trimming took 9 bases from V and 7 from J; bases not matched to a gene: 8. CDR3 region: CARTSTGGGGYTF. DNA of the CDR3: TGTGCCAGGACCTCGACAGGGGGCGGTGGCTACACCTTC.

This rearrangement joins TRBV13 to TRBJ2-3; TRBD1 is a possible D gene (6 bases). CDR3 length: 16 amino acids. The ends were cut back, 8 bases at V and 4 bases at J, with 22 bases in the middle. Germline V lookup: CDR1 PRHDT, CDR2 FYEKMQ (reference sequence). For the CDR3, the DNA is TGTGCCAGCTTGTCCCCCAGGGGAAGGTTTGCAGATACGCAGTATTTT. Translating gives CASLSPRGRFADTQYF.

The chain joins TRBV5-4 to TRBJ2-1; 15 nucleotides line up with TRBD2. V trimming: 0 bases; J trimming: 7 bases; junction bases outside the gene matches: 5. The CDR3 length is 17 residues. Germline assignment: CDR1 SGHNT and CDR2 YYREEE (reference sequence). CDR3 sequence: CASSLGTSGRARNEQFF. As DNA, the CDR3 is TGTGCCAGCAGCTTGGGGACTAGCGGGAGGGCCAGGAATGAGCAGTTCTTC.

V usage is TRBV6-5 and J usage is TRBJ1-2, with TRBD1 identical over 7 bases. The CDR3 extends over 13 amino acids. CDR1 is MNHEY, CDR2 SVGAGI, per germline. The V gene end was trimmed by 4 bases and the J gene end by 5 bases; junction bases not matched to a gene: 4. The CDR3 sequence: CASSSGQVYGYTF. As DNA, the CDR3 is TGTGCCAGCAGTTCCGGACAGGTTTATGGCTACACCTTC.

This chain joins TRBV30 and TRBJ1-2; 9 bases match TRBD1. Germline trimming cut 5 bases from V and 6 bases from J; bases unmatched to any gene: 7. The CDR3 is 13 amino acids. From germline, CDR1 is GTSNPN and CDR2 SVGIG (reference sequence). CDR3 in amino acids: CAWARGQGDGYTF. DNA for the CDR3: TGTGCCTGGGCCCGGGGACAGGGCGATGGCTACACCTTC.

The rearrangement joins TRBV7-2 to TRBJ2-7; D remains ambiguous. The CDR3 spans 15 residues. The V end lost 1 base, the J end lost 2 bases, and 12 bases lay between the germline ends. Germline V gene lookup returns CDR1 SGHTA and CDR2 FQGNSA. CDR3 bases: TGTGCCAGCAGCTTAGTGGGCACGGTAGCCTACGAGCAGTACTTC. Amino acid sequence: CASSLVGTVAYEQYF.

Written as DNA, the CDR3 is TGTGCCAGCAGTTTACAGGGGTCAGATACGCAGTATTTT. Its translation is CASSLQGSDTQYF. The gene calls are TRBV27 and TRBJ2-3, with D tentatively TRBD1 (6 bases). Trimming left V 2 bases short and J 4 bases short, with 7 bases between. The CDR3 runs to 13 residues. CDR1 is MNHEY and CDR2 is SMNVEV in the germline V gene (reference sequence).